Reported below is one T cell receptor (beta chain). Trimming pared 2 bases from V and 2 bases from J, leaving 7 bases between. The CDR3 is 13 residues long. Looked up from germline, CDR1 is SGHRS and CDR2 is YFSETQ. The sample is drawn from a study of cytomegalovirus exposure and HLA in healthy donors. It was with 60 Vbeta and 13 Jbeta primers that the PCR ran. This table comes from immunoSEQ multiplex PCR, and its TCRdb copy is limited to in-frame clones, with some not included. The table lists some 60,000 clones, around 82% of them singletons. The TCR originated in a male donor in good health and CMV-seronegative. Sequenced input: PBMCs. The V gene is TRBV5-1, the J gene TRBJ1-2; D is ambiguous. The CDR3 spells CASSLPENYGYTF. In DNA, the CDR3 is TGCGCCAGCAGCTTACCGGAGAACTATGGCTACACCTTC.